The 13 T cell receptor beta chains below all came from one sample that was sequenced in a study of control samples from healthy donors and cancer patients. TCRdb's table, derived via immunoSEQ multiplex PCR, lists solely in-frame clones and lacks some. The sample holds around 250,000 clones, roughly 87% seen once. The source material was PBMCs. These receptors were taken from a woman aged 60-70 years with lung cancer.

The chain joins TRBV18 to TRBJ2-7; 8 positions agree with TRBD1. After removal of 2 bases from V and 6 bases from J, the junction contained 3 bases not matched to a gene. This CDR3 is built from 13 residues. Germline assignment: CDR1 KGHSH and CDR2 LQKENI. The CDR3 DNA sequence: TGTGCCAGCTCACCAGGGACAGGAGGCGAGCAGTACTTC. This gives the protein CASSPGTGGEQYF.

The V gene is TRBV5-1, the J gene TRBJ2-1; D not resolved. The CDR3 loop spans 15 amino acids. V lost 0 bases to trimming and J lost 0 bases, with 7 bases between them. The germline V gene has CDR1 SGHRS and CDR2 YFSETQ. Here the CDR3 DNA reads TGCGCCAGCAGCTTGGGTCCCGGCTCCTACAATGAGCAGTTCTTC. Residues: CASSLGPGSYNEQFF.

This rearrangement joins TRBV2 to TRBJ2-7; TRBD1 matches at 7 bases. Trimming cost V 2 bases and J 2 bases; bases outside gene matches: 0. Germline V gives CDR1 SNHLY, CDR2 FYNNEI. This CDR3 comprises 13 residues. The CDR3 DNA reads TGTGCCAGCAGTGAACAGGGGGCCTACGAGCAGTACTTC. Translated, it gives CASSEQGAYEQYF.

This clone was seen repeatedly, ten times or more. The CDR3 DNA reads TGCGCCAGCAGCTTGGGAGGCAGGGCAAGAGTAGGAGAGACCCAGTACTTC. As protein: CASSLGGRARVGETQYF. This chain connects TRBV5-1 to TRBJ2-5, with a possible D match to TRBD1 (5 bases). There are 17 residues in the CDR3. The V end lost 0 bases, the J end lost 4 bases, and 19 bases lay between the germline ends. The V gene's germline CDR1 is SGHRS and CDR2 YFSETQ.

This clone showed up just once. The genes are TRBV28 and TRBJ2-1; D not resolved. Trimming took off 4 bases at V and 8 bases at J, with 6 bases between the two ends. The germline V gene has CDR1 MDHEN and CDR2 SYDVKM. The CDR3 has 11 residues. CDR3 DNA sequence: TGTGCCAGCAGTTCAAGGGATGAGCAGTTCTTC. Translating gives CASSSRDEQFF.

There are a few counts of this clone. The J gene is TRBJ2-2, the V gene TRBV5-1; D is uncertain. The germline V gene encodes CDR1 SGHRS and CDR2 YFSETQ. V gave up 2 bases and J gave up 4 bases, with 9 bases separating them. The CDR3 spans 14 residues. The DNA for the CDR3 is TGCGCCAGCAGCTTACCAGACGCCACCGGGGAGCTGTTTTTT. Translated, it gives CASSLPDATGELFF. Together with reference TRBV5-1 and TRBJ2-2, the CDR3 gives the full variable domain: KAGVTQTPRYLIKTRGQQVTLSCSPISGHRSVSWYQQTPGQGLQFLFEYFSETQRNKGNFPGRFSGRQFSNSRSEMNVSTLELGDSALYLCASSLPDATGELFFGEGSRLTVL.

The rearrangement uses TRBV2 and TRBJ1-5; D might be TRBD1 (6 bases). The CDR3 runs to 15 residues. The germline V gene has CDR1 SNHLY and CDR2 FYNNEI. V shed 6 bases and J shed 2 bases, with 14 bases lying between them. This CDR3 is CASRNSGVGNQPQHF. DNA of the CDR3: TGTGCCAGCAGAAACTCAGGGGTTGGCAATCAGCCCCAGCATTTT. The full variable domain, in which reference TRBV2 and TRBJ1-5 provide the parts outside the CDR3, is EPEVTQTPSHQVTQMGQEVILRCVPISNHLYFYWYRQILGQKVEFLVSFYNNEISEKSEIFDDQFSVERPDGSNFTLKIRSTKLEDSAMYFCASRNSGVGNQPQHFGDGTRLSIL.

This chain uses TRBV6-2 or TRBV6-3 with TRBJ2-1, with 11 nucleotides matching TRBD2. V dropped 0 bases and J dropped 8; count of bases not matched to a gene: 6. The germline gives CDR1 MNHEY, CDR2 SVGEGT. The CDR3 extends over 16 amino acids. This CDR3 is CASSYSGTSGGDEQFF. The CDR3 bases are TGTGCCAGCAGTTACTCCGGGACTAGCGGAGGGGATGAGCAGTTCTTC.

The V call is TRBV19, the J call TRBJ2-7; D might be TRBD1 (6 bases). V dropped 1 base and J dropped 2 bases, with 12 bases sitting between them. From germline, CDR1 is LNHDA and CDR2 SQIVND (reference sequence). The CDR3 length is 15 residues. The CDR3 DNA reads as TGTGCCAGTAGTATAGCCCAGGGGACCGCCTACGAGCAGTACTTC. Encoded protein: CASSIAQGTAYEQYF.

This rearrangement joins TRBV7-9 to TRBJ2-1, with 8 bases that match TRBD2. This CDR3 spans 15 amino acids. Trimming at V came to 4 bases and at J to 8 bases, leaving 10 bases not matched to a gene. Germline loops: CDR1 SEHNR, CDR2 FQNEAQ (reference sequence). The CDR3 nucleotides are TGTGCCAGCAGCTCCCTCGGGACTAGTGGCCATGAGCAGTTCTTC. Translating gives CASSSLGTSGHEQFF.

Details on this clone: The junction does not match germline at one end; this may be a read error. V and J are TRBV7-7 and TRBJ2-5; tentatively, D is TRBD1 or TRBD2 (5 bases each). The CDR3 totals 13 residues. Germline V gives CDR1 SSHAT, CDR2 FNYEAQ (reference sequence). The CDR3 bases are TGTGCTAGCAGCTCAGGGTGGGGGGAGACCCAGTACTTC. Protein product: CASSSGWGETQYF. The entire variable domain, with the rest obtained from reference TRBV7-7 and TRBJ2-5, is as follows: GAGVSQSPRYKVTKRGQDVTLRCDPISSHATLYWYQQALGQGPEFLTYFNYEAQPDKSGLPSDRFSAERPEGSISTLTIQRTEQRDSAMYRCASSSGWGETQYFGPGTRLLVL.

This clone was seen only a few times. The chain carries TRBV14 and TRBJ1-4; 7 bases are shared with TRBD1. Per the germline V gene, CDR1 is SGHDN and CDR2 is FVKESK. With 3 bases clipped from V and 4 bases from J, the junction kept 5 bases outside the gene matches. CDR3 length: 15 amino acids. CDR3 coding DNA: TGTGCCAGCAGCCAGGGGACAGCTAGTAATGAAAAACTGTTTTTT. It translates to CASSQGTASNEKLFF.

This clone was seen a few times. This rearrangement joins TRBV10-1 to TRBJ1-1; D might be TRBD1 (6 bases). Trimming shortened V by 4 bases and J by 4 bases, and 7 bases separated the two germline ends. Germline-derived CDR1 and CDR2 are WNHNN and SYGVQD (reference sequence). CDR3 size: 12 residues. The CDR3 DNA reads as TGCGCCAGCAGTGCCAGGGGCACTGAAGCTTTCTTT. It encodes CASSARGTEAFF.